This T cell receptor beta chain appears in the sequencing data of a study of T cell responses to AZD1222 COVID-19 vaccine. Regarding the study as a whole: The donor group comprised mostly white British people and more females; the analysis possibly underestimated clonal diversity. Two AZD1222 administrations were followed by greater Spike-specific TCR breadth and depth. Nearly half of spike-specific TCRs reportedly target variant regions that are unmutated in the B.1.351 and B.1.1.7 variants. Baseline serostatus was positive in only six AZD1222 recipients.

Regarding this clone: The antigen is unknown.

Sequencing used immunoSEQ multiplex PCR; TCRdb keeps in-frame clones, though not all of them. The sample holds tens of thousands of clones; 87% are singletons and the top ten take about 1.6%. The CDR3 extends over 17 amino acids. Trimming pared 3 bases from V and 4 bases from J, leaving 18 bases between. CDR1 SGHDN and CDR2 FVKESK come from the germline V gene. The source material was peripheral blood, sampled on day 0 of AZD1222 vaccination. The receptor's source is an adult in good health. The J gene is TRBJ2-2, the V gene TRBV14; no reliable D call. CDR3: CASSHWRTPKGTGELFF. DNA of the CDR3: TGTGCCAGCAGCCATTGGCGCACGCCTAAAGGCACCGGGGAGCTGTTTTTT.